Sequencing of this TCR beta chain was carried out in a study of PD-1 blockade in classical Hodgkin lymphoma. Sequenced by immunoSEQ multiplex PCR; TCRdb stores in-frame clones only, minus some. The sample has 13,000 or so clones; 65% to 90% are singletons. Study-wide points: Exclusion applied to patients who initiated nivolumab less than 1 year following ASCT. Complete responders matched newly diagnosed patients in baseline diversity. Compared with healthy donors, newly diagnosed patients reportedly showed lower baseline TCR diversity.

Every patient experienced relapse after autologous stem cell transplantation, and brentuximab vedotin exposure varied. Complete response, partial response or progressive disease was recorded as best response. With respect to this clone: No antigen is known for it.

V shed 4 bases and J shed 9 bases, with 9 bases lying between them. CDR1 SQVTM and CDR2 ANQGSEA come from the germline V gene. The CDR3 sequence is 10 residues long. The clonotype originates from a human donor with classical Hodgkin lymphoma. Sequences were derived from peripheral blood mononuclear cells (PBMCs), sampled at baseline. This chain connects TRBV29-1 to TRBJ2-5; a weak D match, TRBD1 (6 bases). The CDR3 region has the DNA TGCAGCGTTGGTGAGGGGGCCCAGTACTTC. Translated: CSVGEGAQYF.